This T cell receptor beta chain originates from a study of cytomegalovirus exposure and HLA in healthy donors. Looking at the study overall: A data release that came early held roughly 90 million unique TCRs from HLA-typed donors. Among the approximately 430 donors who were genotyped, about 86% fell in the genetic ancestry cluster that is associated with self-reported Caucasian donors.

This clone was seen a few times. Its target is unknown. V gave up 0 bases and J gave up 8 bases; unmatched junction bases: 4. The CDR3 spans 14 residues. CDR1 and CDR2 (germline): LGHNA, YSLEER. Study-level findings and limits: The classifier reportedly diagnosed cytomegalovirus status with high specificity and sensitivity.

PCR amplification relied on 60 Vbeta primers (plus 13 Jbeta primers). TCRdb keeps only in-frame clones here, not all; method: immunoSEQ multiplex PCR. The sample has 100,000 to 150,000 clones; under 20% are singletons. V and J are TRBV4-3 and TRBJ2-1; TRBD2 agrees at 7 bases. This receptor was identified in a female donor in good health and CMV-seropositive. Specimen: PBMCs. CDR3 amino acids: CASSQDWSGDEQFF. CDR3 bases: TGCGCCAGCAGCCAAGATTGGAGCGGGGATGAGCAGTTCTTC.